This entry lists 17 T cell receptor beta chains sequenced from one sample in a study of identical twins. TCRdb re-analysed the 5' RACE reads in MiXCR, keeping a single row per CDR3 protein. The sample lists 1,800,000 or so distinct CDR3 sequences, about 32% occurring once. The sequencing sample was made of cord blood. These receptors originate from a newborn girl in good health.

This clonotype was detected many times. The CDR3 protein is CSVEGRTASYNEQFF. The CDR3 DNA follows: TGCAGCGTTGAAGGGAGGACCGCGTCCTACAATGAGCAGTTCTTC. The chain links TRBV29-1 to TRBJ2-1, with D possibly being TRBD2 (5 bases). V lost 1 base and J 1 base, leaving 11 bases between the germline ends. The germline V gene has CDR1 SQVTM and CDR2 ANQGSEA. The CDR3 totals 15 residues.

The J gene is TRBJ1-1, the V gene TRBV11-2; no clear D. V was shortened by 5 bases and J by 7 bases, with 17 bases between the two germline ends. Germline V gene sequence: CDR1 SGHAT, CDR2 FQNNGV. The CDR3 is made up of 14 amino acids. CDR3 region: CASSPRSGKSEAFF. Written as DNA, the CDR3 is TGTGCCAGCAGCCCCCGGAGTGGGAAGAGTGAAGCTTTCTTT.

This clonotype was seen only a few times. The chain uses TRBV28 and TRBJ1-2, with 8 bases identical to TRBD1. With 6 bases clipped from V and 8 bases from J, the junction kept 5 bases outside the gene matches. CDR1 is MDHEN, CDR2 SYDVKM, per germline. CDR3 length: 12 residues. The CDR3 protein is CASRWTGKGYTF. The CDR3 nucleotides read TGTGCCAGCAGATGGACAGGGAAGGGCTACACCTTC.

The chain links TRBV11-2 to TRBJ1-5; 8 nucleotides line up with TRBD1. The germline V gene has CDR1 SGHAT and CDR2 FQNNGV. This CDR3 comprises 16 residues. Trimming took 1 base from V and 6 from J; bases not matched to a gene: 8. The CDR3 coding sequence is TGTGCCAGCAGCTTAGGTTATCAGGGGGCGGGTCAGCCCCAGCATTTT. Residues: CASSLGYQGAGQPQHF.

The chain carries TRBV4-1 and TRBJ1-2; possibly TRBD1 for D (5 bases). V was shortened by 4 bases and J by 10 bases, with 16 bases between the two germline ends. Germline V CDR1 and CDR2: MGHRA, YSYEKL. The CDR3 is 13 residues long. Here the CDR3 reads CASSRDVRGNYTF. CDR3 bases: TGCGCCAGCAGCCGAGATGTGAGGGGAAACTACACCTTC.

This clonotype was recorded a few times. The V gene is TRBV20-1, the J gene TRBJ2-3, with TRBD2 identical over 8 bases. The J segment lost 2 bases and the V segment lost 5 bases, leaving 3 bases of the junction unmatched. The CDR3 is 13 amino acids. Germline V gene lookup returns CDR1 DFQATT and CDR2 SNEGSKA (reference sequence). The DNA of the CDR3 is TGCAGTGCTCGGGGGGGCCACACAGATACGCAGTATTTT. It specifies CSARGGHTDTQYF.

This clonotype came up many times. The CDR3 protein is CASSFRTSGDTQYF. The DNA of the CDR3 is TGTGCCAGCAGCTTTCGGACTAGCGGGGATACGCAGTATTTT. This chain uses TRBV7-2 with TRBJ2-3; the match to TRBD2 covers 11 bases. V shed 3 bases, J shed 6 bases, and the junction held 2 bases outside the gene matches. CDR1 is SGHTA and CDR2 is FQGNSA in the germline V gene. This CDR3 has 14 residues.

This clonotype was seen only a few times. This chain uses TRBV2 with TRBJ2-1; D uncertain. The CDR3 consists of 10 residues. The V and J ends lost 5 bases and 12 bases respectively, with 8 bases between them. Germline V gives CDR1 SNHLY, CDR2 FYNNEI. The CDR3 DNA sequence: TGTGCCAGCAGTTATTACCCGCAGTTCTTC. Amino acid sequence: CASSYYPQFF. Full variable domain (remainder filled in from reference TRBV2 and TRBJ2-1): EPEVTQTPSHQVTQMGQEVILRCVPISNHLYFYWYRQILGQKVEFLVSFYNNEISEKSEIFDDQFSVERPDGSNFTLKIRSTKLEDSAMYFCASSYYPQFFGPGTRLTVL.

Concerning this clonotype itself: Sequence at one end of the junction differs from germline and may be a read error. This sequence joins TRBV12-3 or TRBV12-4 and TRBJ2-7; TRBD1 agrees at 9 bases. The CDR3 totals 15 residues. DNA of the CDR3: TGTGCCGGCAGCCATAGGGGGACAGGGCCCTACGAGCAGTACTTC. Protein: CAGSHRGTGPYEQYF.

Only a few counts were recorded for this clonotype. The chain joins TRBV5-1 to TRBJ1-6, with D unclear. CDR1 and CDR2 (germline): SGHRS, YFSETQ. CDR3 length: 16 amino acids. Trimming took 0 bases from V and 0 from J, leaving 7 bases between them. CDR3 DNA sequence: TGCGCCAGCAGCTTGGAACCCAACTCCTATAATTCACCCCTCCACTTT. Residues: CASSLEPNSYNSPLHF.

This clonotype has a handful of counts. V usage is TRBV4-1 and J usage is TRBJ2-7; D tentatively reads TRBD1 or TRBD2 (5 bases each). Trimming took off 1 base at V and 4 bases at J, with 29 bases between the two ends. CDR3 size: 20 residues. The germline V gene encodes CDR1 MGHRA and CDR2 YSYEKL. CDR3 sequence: CASSQVIRTGANLPHYEQYF. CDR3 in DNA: TGCGCCAGCAGCCAAGTCATTAGGACCGGGGCCAATTTACCCCATTACGAGCAGTACTTC.

The CDR3 bases are TGTGCCAGCGGCCCGGGACAGCTCACAGATACGCAGTATTTT. This codes for CASGPGQLTDTQYF. V gene TRBV7-2 combines with J gene TRBJ2-3, with 7 bases aligning to TRBD1. The CDR3 covers 14 residues. The V gene's germline CDR1 is SGHTA and CDR2 FQGNSA. Trimming took 8 bases from V and 2 from J; bases not matched to a gene: 7.

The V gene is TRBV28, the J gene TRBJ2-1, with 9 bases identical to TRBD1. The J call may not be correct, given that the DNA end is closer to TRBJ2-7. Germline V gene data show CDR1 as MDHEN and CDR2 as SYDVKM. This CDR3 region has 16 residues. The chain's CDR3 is CASSLTGTGSYNEQYF. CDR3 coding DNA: TGTGCCAGCAGTTTAACCGGGACAGGGAGTTACAATGAGCAGTACTTC.

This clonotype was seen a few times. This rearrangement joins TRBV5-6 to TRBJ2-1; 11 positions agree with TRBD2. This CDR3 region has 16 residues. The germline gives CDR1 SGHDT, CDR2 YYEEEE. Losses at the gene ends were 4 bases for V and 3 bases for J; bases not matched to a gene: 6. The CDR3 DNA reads TGTGCCAGCAGCATGACTAGCGGGGCCCTCTACAATGAGCAGTTCTTC. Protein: CASSMTSGALYNEQFF.

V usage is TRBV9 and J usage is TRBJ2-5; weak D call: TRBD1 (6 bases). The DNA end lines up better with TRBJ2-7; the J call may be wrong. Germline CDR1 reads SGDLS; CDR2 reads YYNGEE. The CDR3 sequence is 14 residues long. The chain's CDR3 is CASSVGEWTAEQYF. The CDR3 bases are TGTGCCAGCAGCGTAGGGGAGTGGACAGCCGAGCAGTACTTC.

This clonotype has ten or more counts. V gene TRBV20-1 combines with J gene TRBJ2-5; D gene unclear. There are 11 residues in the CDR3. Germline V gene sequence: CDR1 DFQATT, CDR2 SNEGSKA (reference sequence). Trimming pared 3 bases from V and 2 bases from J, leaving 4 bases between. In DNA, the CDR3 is TGCAGTGCTAGGACGCAAGAGACCCAGTACTTC. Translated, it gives CSARTQETQYF.

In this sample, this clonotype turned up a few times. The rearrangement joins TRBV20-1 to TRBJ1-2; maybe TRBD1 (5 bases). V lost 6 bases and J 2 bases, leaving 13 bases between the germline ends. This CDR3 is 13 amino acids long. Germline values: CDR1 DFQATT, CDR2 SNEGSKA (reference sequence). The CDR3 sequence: CSAHRTHNYGYTF. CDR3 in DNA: TGCAGTGCCCACCGGACACACAACTATGGCTACACCTTC.